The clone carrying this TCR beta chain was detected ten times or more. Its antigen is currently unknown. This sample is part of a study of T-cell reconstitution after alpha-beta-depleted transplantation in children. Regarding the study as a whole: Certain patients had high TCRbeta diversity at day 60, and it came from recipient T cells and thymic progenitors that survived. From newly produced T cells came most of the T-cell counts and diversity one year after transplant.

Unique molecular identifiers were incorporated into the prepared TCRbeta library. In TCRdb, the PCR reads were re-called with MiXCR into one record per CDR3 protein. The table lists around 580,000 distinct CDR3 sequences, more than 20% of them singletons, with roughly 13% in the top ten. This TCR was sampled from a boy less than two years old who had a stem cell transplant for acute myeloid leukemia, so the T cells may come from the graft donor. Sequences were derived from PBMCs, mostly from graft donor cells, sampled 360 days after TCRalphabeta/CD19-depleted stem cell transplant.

CDR3 nucleotides: TGTGCCAGCAGTCAGCTGGCGGGGGCTTCCTACAATGAGCAGTTCTTC. This gives the protein CASSQLAGASYNEQFF. V usage is TRBV6-5 and J usage is TRBJ2-1; D is possibly TRBD2 (7 bases). Trimming stripped 5 bases from V and 1 base from J, with 15 bases between. The CDR3 covers 16 residues. Germline CDR1 reads MNHEY; CDR2 reads SVGAGI.